This T cell receptor beta chain derives from a study of shared clonotypes between healthy human individuals. Across the whole study: Per donor, three plates held CD4 naive cells, three held CD4 memory, two held CD8 naive and one held CD8 memory.

As defined, naive CD8 cells were CD45RO-negative and positively selected for CCR7, with terminally differentiated effector memory CD45RA+ cells excluded. The material for each subset, its genomic DNA, was split evenly across several immunoSEQ plates. Data came from immunoSEQ multiplex PCR; TCRdb stores just in-frame clones and leaves some out. The sample lists around 1,900,000 clones; 93% were seen once. This TCR derives from a young man in good health. Some clones in this sample may be carry-over from other donors' samples. Sequences were obtained from naive CD8+ T cells from PBMCs.

DNA for the CDR3: TGTGCCAGCAGTCTGGACCCTCGCGGCTACACCTTC. Residues: CASSLDPRGYTF. The chain joins TRBV2 to TRBJ1-2; D is unclear. CDR3 size: 12 residues. Germline V gives CDR1 SNHLY, CDR2 FYNNEI. The V gene lost 5 bases and the J gene lost 8 bases, with 12 bases spanning the gap.